This section outlines one T cell receptor (beta chain) sequence together with its context. Its antigen remains unknown. This sample is part of a study of identical twins. Whole-study results and caveats: Weaker excess twin sharing was observed in beta out-of-frame sequences.

A single record per CDR3 protein comes from TCRdb applying MiXCR to the 5' RACE reads. In the table there are around 1.7 million distinct CDR3 sequences, under 35% of which are singletons. The V gene lost 0 bases and the J gene lost 2 bases, with 22 bases spanning the gap. The CDR3 sequence is 19 residues long. Germline V gene data show CDR1 as LGHNA and CDR2 as YNFKEQ. The rearrangement uses TRBV4-2 and TRBJ1-2; D may be TRBD1 (6 bases). The sequenced sample was cord blood. The clonotype originates from a newborn girl in good health. The chain's CDR3 is CASSQDYLIGGAGNYGYTF. CDR3 coding DNA: TGTGCCAGCAGCCAAGATTATCTTATTGGGGGGGCAGGAAACTATGGCTACACCTTC.